The 6 T cell receptor beta chains below were found in one sample sequenced in a study of identical twins. MiXCR, applied by TCRdb to the 5' RACE reads, yields one record per CDR3 protein. The table lists 500,000 to 600,000 distinct CDR3 sequences, roughly a fifth of them singletons, with 0.91% in the top ten. This sample also appeared in a second study, on T cells expressing NK-cell markers.

Sequenced input: CD4+ T cells sorted from blood. The receptors originated from a woman younger than 35 in good health.

The chain carries TRBV5-1 and TRBJ2-2; D uncertain. Germline CDR1 SGHRS, CDR2 YFSETQ. The CDR3 consists of 13 residues. Trimming took off 8 bases at V and 0 bases at J, with 8 bases between the two ends. DNA for the CDR3: TGCGCCAGTGGCGGACCGAACACCGGGGAGCTGTTTTTT. This gives the protein CASGGPNTGELFF.

This chain uses TRBV5-1 with TRBJ2-1, with D hard to call. Germline values: CDR1 SGHRS, CDR2 YFSETQ. The V and J ends lost 4 bases and 6 bases respectively, with 26 bases between them. This CDR3 region has 18 residues. The CDR3 region has the DNA TGCGCCAGCAGCCTCGATAATTCGGCCCCCCGTTGGGGCAATGAGCAGTTCTTC. It is translated as CASSLDNSAPRWGNEQFF.

This chain links TRBV7-2 with TRBJ2-3; D gene ambiguous. Germline V lookup: CDR1 SGHTA, CDR2 FQGNSA. CDR3 length: 12 residues. V was pared by 5 bases and J by 7 bases, with 10 bases between. As DNA, the CDR3 is TGTGCCAGCAGCCCCCTCACGCATACGCAGTATTTT. Translating gives CASSPLTHTQYF.

This clonotype was seen many times. The chain carries TRBV29-1 and TRBJ1-2; no clear D. Germline-derived CDR1 and CDR2 are SQVTM and ANQGSEA. The CDR3 runs to 14 residues. The germline V and J ends were trimmed by 5 bases and 2 bases, with 15 bases remaining between them. Written as DNA, the CDR3 is TGCAGCGTTAAGTATCTATCCCCCAACTATGGCTACACCTTC. Translating it yields CSVKYLSPNYGYTF.

The V and J genes are TRBV4-3 and TRBJ1-5; D is unclear. This CDR3 has 12 amino acids. V was trimmed by 3 bases and J by 9 bases, leaving 9 bases between them. CDR1 and CDR2 from the germline V gene are LGHNA and YSLEER. The CDR3 bases are TGCGCCAGCAGCCAGGGCATTGGGCCCCAGCATTTT. Translated, it gives CASSQGIGPQHF.

This CDR3 is CASSFVGLAGGLAFF. The CDR3 DNA reads TGTGCCAGCAGCTTTGTGGGACTAGCGGGAGGTTTGGCTTTCTTC. V usage is TRBV7-2 and J usage is TRBJ2-1, with 15 positions matching TRBD2. Germline V gives CDR1 SGHTA, CDR2 FQGNSA. J was trimmed by 16 bases and V by 3 bases; bases with no gene match: 10. The CDR3 totals 15 residues.